The 17 T cell receptor beta chains presented below share a single source sample, sequenced in a study of T cells after posttransplantation cyclophosphamide. Clones were sequenced by immunoSEQ multiplex PCR, and TCRdb holds only the in-frame ones, with some missing. The sample shows around 35,000 clones, no singletons; the ten largest hold less than 7.5%. Sample: PBMCs. These receptors all stem from a woman in her forties or fifties in good health and a related stem cell transplant donor.

This clone was seen many times. The rearrangement uses TRBV5-4 and TRBJ2-5, with 7 bases fitting TRBD2. The length of the CDR3 is 13 residues. Germline V gives CDR1 SGHNT, CDR2 YYREEE (reference sequence). J was trimmed by 5 bases and V by 4 bases; bases with no gene match: 5. The chain's CDR3 is CASSRTRMETQYF. The CDR3 DNA reads as TGTGCCAGCAGCCGGACTAGGATGGAGACCCAGTACTTC.

This clone appeared a few times. The chain carries TRBV9 and TRBJ2-3; 8 bases fit TRBD2. V dropped 7 bases and J dropped 2; count of bases not matched to a gene: 3. This CDR3 spans 13 amino acids. Germline CDR1 is SGDLS and CDR2 is YYNGEE. DNA for the CDR3: TGTGCCAGCGGGGGACTAGACACAGATACGCAGTATTTT. It is translated as CASGGLDTDTQYF.

There are many counts of this clone. This chain links TRBV10-3 with TRBJ1-1, with 7 nucleotides matching TRBD1. This CDR3 spans 20 amino acids. Germline assignment: CDR1 ENHRY and CDR2 SYGVKD. Trimming removed 0 bases from V and 10 bases from J; junction bases left unmatched: 26. This CDR3 reads CAISESYLRTGKGRTLGAFF. CDR3 DNA: TGTGCCATCAGTGAGTCGTACCTGAGGACAGGCAAAGGGAGAACACTGGGAGCTTTCTTT.

Ten or more counts support this clone. V gene TRBV6-5 combines with J gene TRBJ2-1; 7 bases are shared with TRBD1. With V trimmed by 1 base and J by 1 base, 1 base remained unmatched. The CDR3 has 15 residues. Germline V gives CDR1 MNHEY, CDR2 SVGAGI. Here the CDR3 reads CASSYWDSSYNEQFF. CDR3 nucleotides: TGTGCCAGCAGTTACTGGGACAGTTCCTACAATGAGCAGTTCTTC.

This clone has a count of ten or more. The chain joins TRBV18 to TRBJ2-1, with TRBD2 matching over 10 bases. The CDR3 totals 15 residues. The trim removed 2 bases at V and 7 bases at J, leaving 5 bases unmatched. Germline values: CDR1 KGHSH, CDR2 LQKENI. This CDR3 is CASSPEAGGPNEQFF. The CDR3 DNA follows: TGTGCCAGCTCACCAGAAGCGGGAGGGCCGAATGAGCAGTTCTTC. The entire variable domain, with the rest obtained from reference TRBV18 and TRBJ2-1, is as follows: NAGVMQNPRHLVRRRGQEARLRCSPMKGHSHVYWYRQLPEEGLKFMVYLQKENIIDESGMPKERFSAEFPKEGPSILRIQQVVRGDSAAYFCASSPEAGGPNEQFFGPGTRLTVL.

This clone was detected many times. CDR3 region: CASSIVANTGELFF. CDR3 sequence (DNA): TGTGCCAGTAGTATAGTAGCCAACACCGGGGAGCTGTTTTTT. The rearrangement links TRBV19 to TRBJ2-2; D gene unclear. The CDR3 totals 14 residues. In germline, CDR1 is LNHDA, CDR2 SQIVND (reference sequence). V dropped 1 base and J dropped 2 bases, with 5 bases sitting between them.

This clone has ten or more counts. The chain links TRBV19 to TRBJ2-1, with 11 bases fitting TRBD1. This CDR3 contains 16 residues. Germline CDR1 LNHDA, CDR2 SQIVND (reference sequence). The V segment lost 1 base and the J segment 8 bases; nucleotides outside the gene matches: 7. Here the CDR3 reads CASSIGGTGGGDEQFF. In nucleotides, the CDR3 is TGTGCCAGTAGTATAGGCGGGACAGGGGGTGGTGATGAGCAGTTCTTC.

This clone has at least ten counts. The chain joins TRBV19 to TRBJ1-3, with a possible D match to TRBD1 (6 bases). This CDR3 spans 15 amino acids. The V end lost 3 bases, the J end lost 0 bases, and 9 bases lay between the germline ends. Germline lookup yields CDR1 LNHDA and CDR2 SQIVND (reference sequence). CDR3 DNA: TGTGCCAGTAGTATTACAGGGAGCTCTGGAAACACCATATATTTT. It yields the protein CASSITGSSGNTIYF.

The sample holds a few counts of this clone. The chain couples TRBV28 to TRBJ1-4; 9 bases map to TRBD1. The CDR3 length is 14 residues. Germline assignment: CDR1 MDHEN and CDR2 SYDVKM. The J segment lost 4 bases and the V segment lost 6 bases, leaving 3 bases of the junction unmatched. In DNA form, the CDR3 reads TGTGCCAGCAGCCGGACAGGGGTTAATGAAAAACTGTTTTTT. The encoded protein is CASSRTGVNEKLFF.

This clone was recorded many times. V gene TRBV7-8 combines with J gene TRBJ2-2; D is unresolved. CDR3 length equals 14 residues. CDR1 is SGHVS and CDR2 is FQNEAQ in the germline V gene. Trimming pared 2 bases from V and 1 base from J, leaving 5 bases between. The CDR3 spells CASSLQGNTGELFF. In DNA, the CDR3 is TGTGCCAGCAGCTTACAAGGGAACACCGGGGAGCTGTTTTTT.

The table lists this clone with many counts. The CDR3, as DNA: TGTGCCAGCGCGACAGCCGCCTACAATGAGCAGTTCTTC. This sequence encodes CASATAAYNEQFF. The rearrangement joins TRBV2 to TRBJ2-1, with TRBD1 as a possible D gene (5 bases). Germline V gene sequence: CDR1 SNHLY, CDR2 FYNNEI. The CDR3 sequence is 13 residues long. Between the trimmed V and J ends, which lost 8 bases and 2 bases, there was a span of 10 bases. Filled out from reference TRBV2 and TRBJ2-1, the complete variable domain reads EPEVTQTPSHQVTQMGQEVILRCVPISNHLYFYWYRQILGQKVEFLVSFYNNEISEKSEIFDDQFSVERPDGSNFTLKIRSTKLEDSAMYFCASATAAYNEQFFGPGTRLTVL.

This clone was counted ten times or more. This chain joins TRBV6-2 or TRBV6-3 and TRBJ1-5; 8 nucleotides align to TRBD1. From germline, CDR1 is MNHEY and CDR2 SVGEGT. With 6 bases clipped from V and 1 base from J, the junction kept 5 bases outside the gene matches. This CDR3 region has 15 residues. The CDR3 coding sequence is TGTGCCAGCAGCCAGGGGGCTCTAAGCAATCAGCCCCAGCATTTT. Its translation is CASSQGALSNQPQHF.

This clone has at least ten counts. The genes are TRBV10-3 and TRBJ1-1; no reliable D call. Germline CDR1 reads ENHRY; CDR2 reads SYGVKD. V lost 3 bases and J lost 3, with 5 bases in between. This CDR3 is built from 12 residues. The CDR3 is CAISDGDTEAFF. CDR3 DNA sequence: TGTGCCATCAGTGACGGGGACACTGAAGCTTTCTTT.

In its sample, this clone was seen many times. The genes are TRBV2 and TRBJ2-7, with 8 bases aligning to TRBD1. Germline CDR1 and CDR2: SNHLY and FYNNEI. Trimming cost V 5 bases and J 6 bases; bases outside gene matches: 6. This CDR3 spans 13 amino acids. This CDR3 is CASSSRQGLEQYF. The DNA of the CDR3 is TGTGCCAGCAGTTCTAGACAGGGGCTCGAGCAGTACTTC.

This clone was recorded at least ten times. This chain links TRBV19 with TRBJ2-7; D is possibly TRBD2 (6 bases). The V and J ends lost 3 bases and 6 bases respectively, with 15 bases between them. Germline loops: CDR1 LNHDA, CDR2 SQIVND (reference sequence). This CDR3 has 14 amino acids. This CDR3 reads CASSIGTFQGEQYF. CDR3 sequence (DNA): TGTGCCAGTAGTATCGGGACTTTCCAGGGCGAGCAGTACTTC. The variable domain in full, with the rest retrieved from reference TRBV19 and TRBJ2-7, is DGGITQSPKYLFRKEGQNVTLSCEQNLNHDAMYWYRQDPGQGLRLIYYSQIVNDFQKGDIAEGYSVSREKKESFPLTVTSAQKNPTAFYLCASSIGTFQGEQYFGPGTRLTVT.

This clone has a count of ten or more. J is TRBJ2-3 and V is TRBV29-1, with TRBD1 as a possible D gene (6 bases). The CDR3 is 14 residues long. Germline CDR1 is SQVTM and CDR2 is ANQGSEA. V was clipped by 8 bases and J by 2 bases, with 17 bases between them. The CDR3 DNA sequence: TGCAGCCTTGGTTTTGGGGACACCACAGATACGCAGTATTTT. Its translation: CSLGFGDTTDTQYF.

This clone was seen repeatedly, ten times or more. J is TRBJ1-1 and V is TRBV5-8; D might be TRBD1 (6 bases). V lost 2 bases and J 5 bases, leaving 7 bases between the germline ends. CDR1 is SGHTS and CDR2 is YDEGEE in the germline V gene. The CDR3 has 12 residues. CDR3 amino acids: CASSFGQTEAFF. CDR3 DNA: TGTGCCAGCAGCTTCGGACAGACTGAAGCTTTCTTT.